The 5 T cell receptor beta chains presented below share a single source sample, sequenced in a study of PD-1 blockade in classical Hodgkin lymphoma. Some clones are missing from TCRdb's copy, which holds only in-frame ones; the method was immunoSEQ multiplex PCR. Here the sample spans around 34,000 clones, 75% to 95% being singletons. Every patient relapsed after autologous stem cell transplantation, and brentuximab vedotin exposure varied. Thawed PBMCs underwent magnetic negative selection to yield purified CD4+ T cells. Sequences were derived from CD4+ T cells from blood, sampled at baseline. The receptor set was obtained from a human donor with classical Hodgkin lymphoma.

The chain is built from TRBV2 and TRBJ1-2; no firm D call. The V gene lost 4 bases and the J gene lost 2 bases, with 5 bases spanning the gap. Germline-derived CDR1 and CDR2 are SNHLY and FYNNEI. The CDR3 sequence is 12 residues long. The CDR3 region is CASSGRNYGYTF. CDR3 sequence (DNA): TGTGCCAGCAGTGGGAGGAACTATGGCTACACCTTC.

This chain links TRBV19 with TRBJ2-5; D not resolved. CDR3 length: 14 amino acids. The V gene's germline CDR1 is LNHDA and CDR2 SQIVND (reference sequence). The V end was cut by 3 bases, the J end by 8 bases, with 16 bases between. The CDR3 DNA is TGTGCCAGTAGTATGTCTCGGCGCGAGACAACCCAGTACTTC. It yields the protein CASSMSRRETTQYF.

V gene TRBV5-5 combines with J gene TRBJ1-4, with D uncertain. Per germline, CDR1 SGHKS and CDR2 YYEKEE (reference sequence). CDR3 length equals 14 residues. The V and J ends lost 4 bases and 8 bases respectively, with 15 bases between them. CDR3 DNA sequence: TGTGCCAGCAGCATGCACGGGGTCATGGAAAAACTGTTTTTT. As protein: CASSMHGVMEKLFF.

This chain uses TRBV30 with TRBJ2-3, with TRBD1 identical over 7 bases. Germline values: CDR1 GTSNPN, CDR2 SVGIG (reference sequence). The CDR3 has 14 amino acids. The trim removed 8 bases at V and 3 bases at J, leaving 11 bases unmatched. CDR3 loop: CAGLSGQITDTQYF. The CDR3 DNA reads as TGTGCCGGACTCTCGGGACAGATTACAGATACGCAGTATTTT.

The chain combines TRBV5-1 with TRBJ1-1; D call uncertain. CDR1 and CDR2 from the germline V gene are SGHRS and YFSETQ. The V end was cut by 2 bases, the J end by 4 bases, with 9 bases between. The length of the CDR3 is 13 residues. For the CDR3, the DNA is TGCGCCAGCAGCTTAATGGACTCCACTGAAGCTTTCTTT. Its translation: CASSLMDSTEAFF.